This T cell receptor beta chain was retrieved from a study of T cell responses to AZD1222 COVID-19 vaccine. Notes on the study in general: Regions 160-218 and 743-854 held dominance among vaccine-associated CD4 TCRs, which spanned spike.

Remarks on this clone: The antigen remains undetermined.

V dropped 3 bases and J dropped 3 bases, with 6 bases sitting between them. CDR3 length: 12 amino acids. CDR1 is SGHNT, CDR2 YYREEE, per germline (reference sequence). The protocol was immunoSEQ multiplex PCR, while the TCRdb copy is restricted to in-frame clones and leaves out a portion. The sample comprises about 21,000 clones, 70% to 85% of which are singletons, and 40% to 55% rests with the top ten. The chain has TRBV5-4 and TRBJ1-1; weak D call: TRBD1 (5 bases). Sample: peripheral blood, taken on day 0 of AZD1222 vaccination. The source is an adult in good health. CDR3 nucleotides: TGTGCCAGCAGCTGGGGGGACACTGAAGCTTTCTTT. Translating it yields CASSWGDTEAFF.